This T cell receptor beta chain was retrieved from a study of CD8 T cells in Susac syndrome. Study summary: At the time their blood was drawn, patients with Susac syndrome were either therapy-naive, on corticosteroids (with some of them also receiving intravenous immunoglobulin), or on intravenous immunoglobulin alone.

Study conclusions and caveats: Susac CD8+ clonal expansion peaked in TEMRA cells and active patients.

The CDR3 extends over 12 amino acids. V was shortened by 4 bases and J by 0 bases, with 4 bases between the two germline ends. Germline CDR1 SGHDN, CDR2 FVKESK. Negative isolation was applied to CD8+ and CD4+ T cells, and FACS enrichment was applied to TEMRA cells. RNA amounts of about 0.5 to 1 ug underwent reverse transcription with random hexamers. TCR beta CDR3 was amplified by immunoSEQ covering 54 Vbeta and 13 Jbeta. TCRdb analysed the immunoSEQ multiplex PCR reads with MiXCR anew, one entry per CDR3 protein. The sample lists fewer than 85,000 distinct CDR3 sequences, 85% to 95% occurring once. A word on this clonotype: What it binds is unknown.

Sequenced input: CD8+ T cells from PBMCs. The sequence came from a human donor with Susac syndrome. This chain links TRBV14 with TRBJ2-7; D is unresolved. CDR3 loop: CASSPSSYEQYF. For the CDR3, the DNA is TGTGCCAGCAGCCCTAGCTCCTACGAGCAGTACTTC.